A single TCR beta chain is shown here with its context. What it binds is unknown. Splitting of CD4+ cells produced CD45RA+ naive and CD45RA-negative memory subsets. Sequenced by immunoSEQ multiplex PCR; TCRdb stores in-frame clones only, minus some. The table records under 2,500,000 clones, about 94% of them present only once. This record belongs to a study of shared clonotypes between healthy human individuals. Study findings and constraints: Clonotypes which were not shared had lower generation probabilities than clonotypes that all four donors shared. Generally, naive subsets came out with larger estimated richness than memory subsets.

The CDR3 extends over 15 amino acids. The junction had 3 bases not matched to a gene; V was cut back by 4 bases and J by 8 bases. In germline, CDR1 is MNHNY, CDR2 SVGAGI (reference sequence). This TCR was sampled from a man aged 18 to 30 in good health. This chain uses TRBV6-6 with TRBJ2-2; 14 nucleotides line up with TRBD2. Sample: naive CD4+ T cells sorted from blood. The sample's subset: CD45RA+ positively selected. In DNA form, the CDR3 reads TGTGCCAGCAGTTTCGGGACTAGCGGGGGAGGGGAGCTGTTTTTT. As protein: CASSFGTSGGGELFF.